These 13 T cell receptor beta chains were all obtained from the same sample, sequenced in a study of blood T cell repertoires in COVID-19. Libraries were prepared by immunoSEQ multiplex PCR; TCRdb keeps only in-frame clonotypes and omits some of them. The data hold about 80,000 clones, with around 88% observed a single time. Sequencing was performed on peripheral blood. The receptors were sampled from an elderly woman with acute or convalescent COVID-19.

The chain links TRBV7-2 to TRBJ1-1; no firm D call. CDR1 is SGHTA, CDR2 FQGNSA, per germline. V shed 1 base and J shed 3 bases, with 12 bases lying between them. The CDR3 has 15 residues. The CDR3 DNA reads TGTGCCAGCAGCTTAGATCCGGGTAGCGACACTGAAGCTTTCTTT. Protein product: CASSLDPGSDTEAFF.

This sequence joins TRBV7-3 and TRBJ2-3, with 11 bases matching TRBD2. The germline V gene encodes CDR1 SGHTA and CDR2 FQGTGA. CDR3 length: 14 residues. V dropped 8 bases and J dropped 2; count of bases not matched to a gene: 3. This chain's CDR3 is CASSTSGITDTQYF. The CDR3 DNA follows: TGTGCCAGCTCGACTAGCGGGATCACAGATACGCAGTATTTT. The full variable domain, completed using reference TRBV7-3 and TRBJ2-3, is GAGVSQTPSNKVTEKGKYVELRCDPISGHTALYWYRQSLGQGPEFLIYFQGTGAADDSGLPNDRFFAVRPEGSVSTLKIQRTERGDSAVYLCASSTSGITDTQYFGPGTRLTVL.

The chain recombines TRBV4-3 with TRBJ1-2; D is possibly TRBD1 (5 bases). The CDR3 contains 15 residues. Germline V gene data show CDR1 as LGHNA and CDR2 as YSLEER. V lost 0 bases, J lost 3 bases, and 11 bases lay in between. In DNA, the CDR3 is TGCGCCAGCAGCCAAGAGGTAGGGGCTTACTATGGCTACACCTTC. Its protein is CASSQEVGAYYGYTF.

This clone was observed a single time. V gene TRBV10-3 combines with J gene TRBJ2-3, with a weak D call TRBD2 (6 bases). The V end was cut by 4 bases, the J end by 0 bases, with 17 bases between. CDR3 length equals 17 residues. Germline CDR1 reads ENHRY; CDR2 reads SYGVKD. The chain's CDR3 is CAISVLAGSVSTDTQYF. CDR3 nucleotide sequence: TGTGCCATCAGTGTTTTGGCGGGGTCCGTCAGCACAGATACGCAGTATTTT.

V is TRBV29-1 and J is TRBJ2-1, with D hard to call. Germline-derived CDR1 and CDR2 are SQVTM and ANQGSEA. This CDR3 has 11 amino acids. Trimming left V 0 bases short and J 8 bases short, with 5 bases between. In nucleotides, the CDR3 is TGCAGCGTTGAAGAACGGGATGAGCAGTTCTTC. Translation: CSVEERDEQFF.

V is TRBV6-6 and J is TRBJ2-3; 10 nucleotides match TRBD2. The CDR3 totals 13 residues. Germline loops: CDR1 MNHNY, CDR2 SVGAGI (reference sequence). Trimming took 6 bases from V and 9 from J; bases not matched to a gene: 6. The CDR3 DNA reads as TGTGCCAGCAGATCCGGACTAGCGGTAACGCAGTATTTT. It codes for CASRSGLAVTQYF.

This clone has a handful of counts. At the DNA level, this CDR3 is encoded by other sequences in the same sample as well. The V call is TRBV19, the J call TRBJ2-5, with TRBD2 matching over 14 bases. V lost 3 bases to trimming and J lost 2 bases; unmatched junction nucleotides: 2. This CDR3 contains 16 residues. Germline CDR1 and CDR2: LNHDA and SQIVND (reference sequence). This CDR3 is CASSIGLAGGQETQYF. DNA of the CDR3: TGTGCCAGTAGTATCGGACTAGCGGGGGGACAAGAGACCCAGTACTTC.

The CDR3 here is CASSLASGPYEQYF. CDR3 DNA sequence: TGCGCCAGCAGCTTGGCTAGCGGACCCTACGAGCAGTACTTC. The genes are TRBV5-1 and TRBJ2-7; 7 nucleotides agree with TRBD2. The J segment lost 2 bases and the V segment lost 0 bases, leaving 2 bases of the junction unmatched. This CDR3 contains 14 residues. Germline CDR1 SGHRS, CDR2 YFSETQ.

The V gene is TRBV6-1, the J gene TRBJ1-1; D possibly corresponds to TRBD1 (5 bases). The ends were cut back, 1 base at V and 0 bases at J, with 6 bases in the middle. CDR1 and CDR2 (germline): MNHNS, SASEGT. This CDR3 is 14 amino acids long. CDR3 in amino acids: CASSEDRMNTEAFF. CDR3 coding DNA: TGTGCCAGCAGTGAAGACAGGATGAACACTGAAGCTTTCTTT.

CDR3 sequence: CASSFIPVSRGNTEAFF. The CDR3 DNA sequence: TGTGCCAGCTCATTTATTCCCGTCAGCCGCGGAAACACTGAAGCTTTCTTT. The chain carries TRBV18 and TRBJ1-1; no definite D call. The length of the CDR3 is 17 residues. The germline V gene encodes CDR1 KGHSH and CDR2 LQKENI. V lost 5 bases to trimming and J lost 2 bases, with 21 bases between them.

In nucleotides, the CDR3 is TGTGCCAGTAGTATGGGACTCTCCTACAATGAGCAGTTCTTC. It encodes CASSMGLSYNEQFF. V and J are TRBV19 and TRBJ2-1; D may be TRBD2 (6 bases). CDR1 is LNHDA and CDR2 is SQIVND in the germline V gene (reference sequence). The CDR3 totals 14 residues. The V end was cut by 3 bases, the J end by 0 bases, with 6 bases between. The entire variable domain, with the rest obtained from reference TRBV19 and TRBJ2-1, is as follows: DGGITQSPKYLFRKEGQNVTLSCEQNLNHDAMYWYRQDPGQGLRLIYYSQIVNDFQKGDIAEGYSVSREKKESFPLTVTSAQKNPTAFYLCASSMGLSYNEQFFGPGTRLTVL.

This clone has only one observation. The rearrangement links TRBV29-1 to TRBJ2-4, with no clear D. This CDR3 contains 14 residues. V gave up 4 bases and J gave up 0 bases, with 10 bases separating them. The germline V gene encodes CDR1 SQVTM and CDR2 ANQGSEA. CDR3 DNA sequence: TGCAGCGTTGGTGGAGAAATAGCCAAAAACATTCAGTACTTC. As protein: CSVGGEIAKNIQYF.

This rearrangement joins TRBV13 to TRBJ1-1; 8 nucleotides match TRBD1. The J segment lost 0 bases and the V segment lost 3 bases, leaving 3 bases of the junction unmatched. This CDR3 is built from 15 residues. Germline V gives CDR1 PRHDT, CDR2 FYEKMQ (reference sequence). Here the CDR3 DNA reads TGTGCCAGCAGCTTCAGGACAGGGTTGAACACTGAAGCTTTCTTT. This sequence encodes CASSFRTGLNTEAFF.